These 27 T cell receptor beta chains originate from one sample sequenced in a study of regulatory T cells in long-lasting Graves disease listed by TCRdb under 2021. Explained via the paper, the time point label denotes: persistent/refractory GD, antithyroid drugs over 5 years with positive TRAb. RNA was extracted from PBMCs in TRIzol for both TCR sequencing and RNA sequencing. The library came from multiplex PCR. For sequencing, an Illumina HiSeq 4000 was employed. To build TCR beta libraries, CDR3 regions were amplified by Arm-PCR using iRepertoire HTBI primers. The public reads were reanalyzed by TCRdb: fastp trimming at Q25, MiXCR alignment, in-frame beta chains only. For every CDR3 protein sequence, its rows merge into one entry that carries the most common genes and DNA. The sample yields 250,000 to 300,000 distinct CDR3 sequences; 22% were counted once. The top ten hold 56% of the sample. The sample consisted of peripheral blood mononuclear cells (PBMCs), taken when the disease was refractory, from a patient treated with antithyroid drugs. These receptors came from a female donor with Graves disease.

Concerning this clonotype: A much larger clone differs from this one at a single base, so this may be a read error. V is TRBV10-3 and J is TRBJ1-2; D might be TRBD1 (5 bases). The V gene's germline CDR1 is ENHRY and CDR2 SYGVKD. There are 16 residues in the CDR3. CDR3 in DNA: TGTGCCACCAGTGCGCAGACCGGGACGGATAACTATGGCTACACCTTC. It translates to CATSAQTGTDNYGYTF.

The DNA of the CDR3 is TGTGCCAGCAGTTACCGGGACGGGCCAAAAGGGTATGGCTACACCTTC. It translates to CASSYRDGPKGYGYTF. This chain uses TRBV6-2 or TRBV6-3 with TRBJ1-2; possible D gene TRBD1, 5 bases. The CDR3 consists of 16 residues. The V end lost 2 bases, the J end lost 5 bases, and 18 bases lay between the germline ends. Germline CDR1 is MNHEY and CDR2 is SVGEGT.

V and J are TRBV14 and TRBJ2-1; tentative D call: TRBD2 (5 bases). The CDR3 extends over 15 amino acids. The ends were cut back, 1 base at V and 0 bases at J, with 7 bases in the middle. Looked up from germline, CDR1 is SGHDN and CDR2 is FVKESK. The CDR3 region has the DNA TGTGCCAGCAGCCAAGTTCGGGGCTCCTACAATGAGCAGTTCTTC. Its protein product is CASSQVRGSYNEQFF.

This clonotype came up many times. The chain joins TRBV7-2 to TRBJ2-7; TRBD2 aligns across 15 bases. The CDR3 runs to 18 residues. Germline V gene data show CDR1 as SGHTA and CDR2 as FQGNSA. The V gene end was trimmed by 5 bases and the J gene end by 4 bases; junction bases not matched to a gene: 12. The CDR3 bases are TGTGCCAGCAGCCAAAAACCCTTTGGACTAGCGGGAGGGTACGAGCAGTACTTC. Residues: CASSQKPFGLAGGYEQYF. Full variable domain (missing parts from reference TRBV7-2 and TRBJ2-7): GAGVSQSPSNKVTEKGKDVELRCDPISGHTALYWYRQSLGQGLEFLIYFQGNSAPDKSGLPSDRFSAERTGGSVSTLTIQRTQQEDSAVYLCASSQKPFGLAGGYEQYFGPGTRLTVT.

There are many counts of this clonotype. V usage is TRBV18 and J usage is TRBJ1-5; no clear D gene. V was trimmed by 2 bases and J by 3 bases, leaving 11 bases between them. The germline gives CDR1 KGHSH, CDR2 LQKENI. This CDR3 contains 15 residues. CDR3: CASSPDERINQPQHF. As DNA, the CDR3 is TGTGCCAGCTCACCAGATGAACGGATCAATCAGCCCCAGCATTTT.

This clonotype was seen only a few times. CDR3 nucleotide sequence: TGTGCCAGCAGAGAGCGGGGGTTCCAAGAGACCCAGTACTTC. This encodes CASRERGFQETQYF. The chain combines TRBV27 with TRBJ2-5; 8 positions match TRBD2. V lost 6 bases and J lost 1; bases outside the gene matches: 4. The germline gives CDR1 MNHEY, CDR2 SMNVEV (reference sequence). The CDR3 totals 14 residues.

Many counts were recorded for this clonotype. The rearrangement links TRBV20-1 to TRBJ2-7, with D unresolved. The CDR3 is made up of 11 amino acids. Germline CDR1 reads DFQATT; CDR2 reads SNEGSKA (reference sequence). V was shortened by 1 base and J by 3 bases, with 4 bases between the two germline ends. The CDR3 is CSARGGYEQYF. The CDR3 nucleotides read TGCAGTGCTAGAGGCGGCTACGAGCAGTACTTC.

This clonotype has at least ten counts. This chain joins TRBV5-5 and TRBJ1-2; perhaps TRBD1 as D (6 bases). V lost 0 bases, J lost 5 bases, and 8 bases lay in between. Looked up from germline, CDR1 is SGHKS and CDR2 is YYEKEE (reference sequence). The CDR3 length is 13 residues. The CDR3 loop is CASSLEQGYGYTF. The CDR3 bases are TGTGCCAGCAGCTTGGAGCAGGGGTATGGCTACACCTTC. Combining the CDR3 with reference TRBV5-5 and TRBJ1-2 gives the whole variable domain DAGVTQSPTHLIKTRGQQVTLRCSPISGHKSVSWYQQVLGQGPQFIFQYYEKEERGRGNFPDRFSARQFPNYSSELNVNALLLGDSALYLCASSLEQGYGYTFGSGTRLTVV.

This sequence joins TRBV4-2 and TRBJ2-3; 12 nucleotides match TRBD2. This CDR3 is built from 19 residues. Germline V gene sequence: CDR1 LGHNA, CDR2 YNFKEQ. V was clipped by 0 bases and J by 1 base; unmatched bases: 8. The CDR3 nucleotides read TGTGCCAGCAGCCAAGAGATACCCCTAGCGGGAGGGGGCACAGATACGCAGTATTTT. Translated: CASSQEIPLAGGGTDTQYF.

This chain joins TRBV15 and TRBJ1-1; tentatively, D is TRBD1 (6 bases). CDR1 is LNHNV, CDR2 YYDKDF, per germline (reference sequence). This CDR3 contains 12 residues. With 8 bases removed from V and 1 base from J, the gap between germline ends came to 8 bases. CDR3 sequence (DNA): TGTGCCACCCAAGGGGGGAACACTGAAGCTTTCTTT. It yields the protein CATQGGNTEAFF.

This clonotype was counted many times. The chain uses TRBV20-1 and TRBJ2-5; D is ambiguous. V was clipped by 0 bases and J by 7 bases, with 15 bases between them. This CDR3 is 14 amino acids long. Germline V lookup: CDR1 DFQATT, CDR2 SNEGSKA (reference sequence). The CDR3 DNA sequence: TGCAGTGCTAGAGATAGGCGGAGTATGGGGACCCAGTACTTC. Translating gives CSARDRRSMGTQYF.

The chain combines TRBV19 with TRBJ1-6; no reliable D call. V shed 6 bases and J shed 7 bases, with 13 bases lying between them. The CDR3 runs 14 residues. Germline CDR1 reads LNHDA; CDR2 reads SQIVND (reference sequence). The CDR3 nucleotides read TGTGCCAGTAGCCCTCCGGGAGGCAATTCACCCCTCCACTTT. The encoded protein is CASSPPGGNSPLHF.

This rearrangement joins TRBV3-1 to TRBJ2-7; D is unclear. Trimming removed 1 base from V and 3 bases from J, with 13 bases in between. Germline V lookup: CDR1 LGHDT, CDR2 YNNKEL (reference sequence). This CDR3 has 15 residues. CDR3 loop: CASSQGIGRVYEQYF. The CDR3, as DNA: TGTGCCAGCAGCCAAGGTATAGGTAGGGTCTACGAGCAGTACTTC.

Ten or more counts support this clonotype. The V gene is TRBV2, the J gene TRBJ1-1, with D possibly matching TRBD1 (6 bases). Deletions cut 8 bases from V and 4 bases from J, with 14 bases between. This CDR3 has 13 residues. Germline V CDR1 and CDR2: SNHLY, FYNNEI. CDR3: CASEGTTVTEAFF. The CDR3 DNA reads TGTGCCAGCGAAGGGACAACAGTCACTGAAGCTTTCTTT. The complete variable domain, with remaining parts taken from reference TRBV2 and TRBJ1-1, reads EPEVTQTPSHQVTQMGQEVILRCVPISNHLYFYWYRQILGQKVEFLVSFYNNEISEKSEIFDDQFSVERPDGSNFTLKIRSTKLEDSAMYFCASEGTTVTEAFFGQGTRLTVV.

Comment on this clonotype: Germline and junction disagree at one end, which may indicate a read error. V is TRBV28 and J is TRBJ2-2, with TRBD1 matching over 7 bases. Germline CDR1 and CDR2: MDHEN and SYDVKM. This CDR3 is 14 amino acids long. The CDR3 reads CTSKQGTHTGELFF. In DNA, the CDR3 is TGTACCAGCAAACAGGGGACCCACACCGGGGAGCTGTTTTTT.

This clonotype was detected a few times. Written as DNA, the CDR3 is TGCGCCAGCAGCTTGGGTCTCTCTGGGGCCAACGTCCTGACTTTC. Its translation: CASSLGLSGANVLTF. The chain couples TRBV5-1 to TRBJ2-6; D gene unclear. V was shortened by 0 bases and J by 0 bases, with 4 bases between the two germline ends. The CDR3 runs to 15 residues. Germline V CDR1 and CDR2: SGHRS, YFSETQ.

There are many counts of this clonotype. The chain links TRBV28 to TRBJ2-5; 7 bases are a match to TRBD1. The V gene's germline CDR1 is MDHEN and CDR2 SYDVKM. This CDR3 region has 15 residues. After removal of 2 bases from V and 5 bases from J, the junction contained 8 bases not matched to a gene. This CDR3 reads CASSLDRAFDETQYF. CDR3 nucleotides: TGTGCCAGCAGTTTAGACAGGGCGTTTGATGAGACCCAGTACTTC.

This clonotype was found a few times. This chain links TRBV20-1 with TRBJ2-7; D ambiguous. CDR1 and CDR2 (germline): DFQATT, SNEGSKA (reference sequence). The V end lost 2 bases, the J end lost 2 bases, and 10 bases lay between the germline ends. The CDR3 covers 13 residues. The DNA of the CDR3 is TGCAGTGCTAGATCCCCGGAGACCTACGAGCAGTACTTC. This encodes CSARSPETYEQYF.

This clonotype was counted many times. CDR3 sequence: CASSYGETENYGYTF. In DNA, the CDR3 is TGTGCCAGCAGTTACGGGGAGACAGAGAACTATGGCTACACCTTC. The rearrangement links TRBV6-2 or TRBV6-3 to TRBJ1-2; TRBD1 might be the D (5 bases). Deletions cut 2 bases from V and 2 bases from J, with 12 bases between. CDR1 is MNHEY, CDR2 SVGEGT, per germline. The CDR3 totals 15 residues.

V is TRBV7-9 and J is TRBJ2-7, with 9 bases lining up with TRBD1. CDR3 length: 16 amino acids. The trim removed 4 bases at V and 3 bases at J, leaving 10 bases unmatched. Germline CDR1 is SEHNR and CDR2 is FQNEAQ (reference sequence). CDR3 nucleotides: TGTGCCAGCAGCTCAGGGACAGGGCTCGGTCACTACGAGCAGTACTTC. Encoded protein: CASSSGTGLGHYEQYF.

At least ten counts were recorded for this clonotype. The chain carries TRBV20-1 and TRBJ2-5; 7 bases align to TRBD2. CDR1 DFQATT and CDR2 SNEGSKA come from the germline V gene (reference sequence). This CDR3 has 13 amino acids. This CDR3 reads CSAEGRGQETQYF. CDR3 DNA sequence: TGCAGCGCAGAAGGGCGGGGGCAAGAGACCCAGTACTTC.

This clonotype was observed a handful of times. This rearrangement joins TRBV20-1 to TRBJ2-5; D ambiguous. Germline-derived CDR1 and CDR2 are DFQATT and SNEGSKA (reference sequence). Trimming shortened V by 4 bases and J by 0 bases, and 6 bases separated the two germline ends. CDR3 length equals 12 residues. In DNA, the CDR3 is TGCAGTGCTAATCCGTACCAAGAGACCCAGTACTTC. Residues: CSANPYQETQYF.

The chain is built from TRBV7-2 and TRBJ1-2; 9 positions match TRBD1. From germline, CDR1 is SGHTA and CDR2 FQGNSA. V was clipped by 5 bases and J by 4 bases; unmatched bases: 11. This CDR3 spans 16 amino acids. CDR3 amino acids: CASSNTGTGMSYGYTF. The DNA of the CDR3 is TGTGCCAGCAGCAACACCGGGACAGGGATGTCCTATGGCTACACCTTC.

This CDR3 is CASRTNTGVPSYEQYF. The CDR3 bases are TGTGCCAGCAGGACAAATACAGGGGTCCCCTCCTACGAGCAGTACTTC. V usage is TRBV28 and J usage is TRBJ2-7, with 7 bases fitting TRBD1. Germline CDR1 and CDR2: MDHEN and SYDVKM. This CDR3 comprises 16 residues. Losses at the gene ends were 6 bases for V and 0 bases for J; bases not matched to a gene: 11.

The genes are TRBV29-1 and TRBJ1-2; possible D gene TRBD1, 6 bases. With 6 bases removed from V and 6 bases from J, the gap between germline ends came to 17 bases. Germline CDR1 and CDR2: SQVTM and ANQGSEA. The CDR3 has 13 residues. Written as DNA, the CDR3 is TGCAGCGTCGAACGGACAGAGAATAATGGCTACACCTTC. Its translation: CSVERTENNGYTF.

Regarding this clonotype: One base away lies a much larger clone, so this may be a sequencing read error. V is TRBV28 and J is TRBJ2-2; 7 bases are a match to TRBD1. CDR1 and CDR2 from the germline V gene are MDHEN and SYDVKM. The V and J ends lost 10 bases and 6 bases, in that order; junction bases with no gene match: 11. The CDR3 covers 14 residues. CDR3 sequence (DNA): TGTGCCAACAATCGACAGGGAGTCGCCGGGGAGCTGTTTTTT. Protein sequence: CANNRQGVAGELFF.

This clonotype was found many times. The chain links TRBV2 to TRBJ2-1; 13 bases are a match to TRBD2. The CDR3 has 18 residues. CDR1 SNHLY and CDR2 FYNNEI come from the germline V gene. V was pared by 4 bases and J by 3 bases, with 9 bases of the junction left unmatched. In DNA, the CDR3 is TGTGCCAGCAGTGGACGGACTAGCGGGAGCGGTTTCTACAATGAGCAGTTCTTC. It specifies CASSGRTSGSGFYNEQFF.